This T cell receptor beta chain was retrieved from a study of blood T cell repertoires in COVID-19. Symptom resolution, clearance, or two negative PCRs marked donors in Cohort 3 as recovered. CDR1 and CDR2 from the germline V gene are MDHEN and SYDVKM. V trimming: 6 bases; J trimming: 5 bases; junction bases outside the gene matches: 8. The CDR3 sequence is 15 residues long. Generated by immunoSEQ multiplex PCR, the TCRdb table keeps only in-frame clones and is missing some. This repertoire shows 200,000 or so clones, 87% found once; its top ten account for about 10%. This chain connects TRBV28 to TRBJ2-1, with 9 bases matching TRBD2. Sequenced sample: PBMCs or T cells enriched from blood (not recorded which). The receptor was derived from a man aged 25-45 years who had recovered from COVID-19. DNA of the CDR3: TGTGCCAGCAGCCCAGCGGCGGGAGGGAACAATGAGCAGTTCTTC. This sequence encodes CASSPAAGGNNEQFF.